Sequencing of this TCR beta chain was carried out in a study of T cells in localized non-small cell lung cancer (dated by TCRdb to 2018 to 2021). As for the study more broadly: The study analyzed T cell repertoires of about 230 early-stage NSCLC patients, comparing tumors and uninvolved tumor-adjacent lungs. The cohort comprised 236 treatment-naïve NSCLC patients with resected, localized lung tumors. A mean age of around 66 years was recorded for the NSCLC patients, of whom 129 were male and some 99 were female.

A word on this clone: No antigen is known for it. No base quality information exists; no much larger clone differs at one position. Different DNA sequences within this sample yield the same CDR3.

Summary of the overall study and its limitations: Uninvolved tumor-adjacent lung showed the highest T cell clonality, higher than tumor, which suggests more focused antigenic responses in the uninvolved tumor-adjacent lung. Because multi-region tumor sequencing was not done, intratumor heterogeneity could not be ruled out. Since the design was exploratory, TCR variables were selected using unadjusted p-values with no false-discovery rate correction. Of the top 100 tumor clones, a median of approximately 60 were detected in paired uninvolved adjacent lung; roughly 26 were also among that lung's top 100. Higher T cell density in blood was associated with longer overall survival, whereas higher clonality in adjacent lung was associated with shorter survival.

V drops 4 bases and J drops 0 bases, leaving 11 bases in between. Reading the germline V gene gives CDR1 SGDLS and CDR2 YYNGEE. There are 14 amino acids in the CDR3, from cysteine to phenylalanine inclusive. Only the CDR3 portion is preserved as DNA: 42 bases, with reading frame beginning at the first base. At diagnosis, tumor, uninvolved tumor-adjacent lung and peripheral blood were collected and then preserved as a mix of FFPE and fresh-frozen material. TCR beta CDR3 regions were sequenced from DNA using the immunoSEQ Assay. Concerning the study's data processing: T cell density was computed as TCR beta template counts normalized to usable DNA estimated by amplifying housekeeping genes. Using the preseqR package, richness was estimated by extrapolating to 120,000 templates for tissue samples and 400,000 templates for PBMC samples. Clonality was defined as one minus Pielou's evenness. Tissue-enriched TCRs were identified by differential abundance testing using productive amino-acid clonotypes, minimum total count 5 and alpha 0.1. The Jaccard Index and the Morisita Overlap Index were used to measure repertoire overlap between compartments. GLIPH clustered TCR beta CDR3s with public tetramer-defined viral CDR3s; viral motifs required at least three viral sequences plus V-gene enrichment. Not all clones reach the TCRdb copy of this immuneACCESS table, which keeps in-frame sequences only. Checked studies attribute under half of the gap to unresolved V genes and leave the rest unexplained. V, J and clone size reflect that table, while D and trimming were determined from the DNA. Present in this sample are about 4,800 clones, approximately 26% of which were seen just once. The ten largest make up almost 5% of the sample.

The TCR originated in a man between 40 and 69 years old with stage II lung adenocarcinoma. Sequencing was performed on lung tumor tissue, taken before any cancer treatment. This receptor chain uses TRBV9 and TRBJ2-7; possibly the D gene is TRBD2, per 5 matching bases. The DNA sequence is TGTGCCAGCAGCCCCGGAACTAGCTCCTACGAGCAGTACTTC. Its amino acids are CASSPGTSSYEQYF.